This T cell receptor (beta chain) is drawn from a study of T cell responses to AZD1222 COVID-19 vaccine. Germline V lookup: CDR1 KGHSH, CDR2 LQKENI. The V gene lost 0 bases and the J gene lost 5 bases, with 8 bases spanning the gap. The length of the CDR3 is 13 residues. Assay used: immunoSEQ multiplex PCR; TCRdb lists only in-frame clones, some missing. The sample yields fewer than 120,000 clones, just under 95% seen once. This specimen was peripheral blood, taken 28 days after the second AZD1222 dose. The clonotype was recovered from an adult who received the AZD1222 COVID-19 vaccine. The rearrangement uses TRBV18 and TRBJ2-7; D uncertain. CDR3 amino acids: CASSPPVVNEQYF. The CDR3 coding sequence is TGTGCCAGCTCACCACCGGTTGTTAACGAGCAGTACTTC.